One and the same sample provided the 3 T cell receptor beta chains below, sequenced in a study of cytomegalovirus exposure and HLA in healthy donors. PCR involved 60 Vbeta and 13 Jbeta primers. The data were produced by immunoSEQ multiplex PCR, yet TCRdb's version contains in-frame clones alone and is incomplete. The data contain fewer than 250,000 clones, 77% of them singletons. Material for sequencing was PBMCs. The origin of the receptors is a woman aged 25 to 39 in good health and CMV-seropositive.

V usage is TRBV1 and J usage is TRBJ1-5; TRBD1 is the table's D call and was not checked against the DNA. TRBV1 constitutes a pseudogene. CDR3 size: 14 residues. CDR3 residues: CTSRGQGTNQPQHF. The CDR3 DNA follows: TGCACCAGCAGGGGACAGGGTACTAACCAGCCCCAGCATTTT.

This clone was detected a few times. V gene TRBV7-8 combines with J gene TRBJ1-5; D not resolved. V was trimmed by 8 bases and J by 4 bases, leaving 21 bases between them. This CDR3 has 16 residues. CDR1 and CDR2 from the germline V gene are SGHVS and FQNEAQ. The CDR3 sequence is CASELSGALGNQPQHF. CDR3 DNA: TGTGCCAGCGAGCTTAGCGGTGCCTTGGGGAATCAGCCCCAGCATTTT. The variable domain in full, completed from reference TRBV7-8 and TRBJ1-5, reads GAGVSQSPRYKVAKRGQDVALRCDPISGHVSLFWYQQALGQGPEFLTYFQNEAQLDKSGLPSDRFFAERPEGSVSTLKIQRTQQEDSAVYLCASELSGALGNQPQHFGDGTRLSIL.

V usage is TRBV30 and J usage is TRBJ1-5; 8 nucleotides match TRBD1. The germline CDR1 and CDR2 sequences are GTSNPN and SVGIG (reference sequence). J lost 1 base, V lost 4 bases, and 6 bases had no gene match. CDR3 length: 15 amino acids. The CDR3, as DNA: TGTGCCTGGACCGGACAGGGAGGGAGCAATCAGCCCCAGCATTTT. Its protein is CAWTGQGGSNQPQHF.